This TCR beta chain derives from a study of circulating CD8 cells and anti-PD-1 response in melanoma. The wider study: Non-responders showed stable or progressive disease; responders showed complete or partial response.

With respect to this clonotype: Its antigen is unknown. At one end the junction does not follow the germline gene, possibly because of a read error.

Germline V gene lookup returns CDR1 LGHNA and CDR2 YSLEER. This CDR3 region has 16 residues. Each library started from roughly 16 ng of total RNA using the QIAseq Immune Repertoire TCR panel. TCRdb called the reads again in MiXCR, with one record for every CDR3 protein. The sample yields about 600 distinct CDR3 sequences, 8% to 11% seen once. Live CD3+CD8+TCRalphabeta+ cells were sorted into four subsets by PD-1 and/or TIGIT. The study, taken as a whole, reports: Subset repertoires were largely private at M1, with under 7% shared. Diversity ranked highest in DNEG and lowest in TIGIT subsets.

The TCR originated in a human donor with melanoma. Sample: CD8+ T cells from PBMCs, taken at baseline or after one month of anti-PD-1 therapy (not recorded which). The chain carries TRBV4-3 and TRBJ2-2; TRBD1 might be the D (7 bases). CDR3 residues: CASKERGTVNTGGLFF. The CDR3 coding sequence is TGCGCCAGCAAAGAACGCGGGACAGTAAACACCGGGGGGCTGTTTTTT.